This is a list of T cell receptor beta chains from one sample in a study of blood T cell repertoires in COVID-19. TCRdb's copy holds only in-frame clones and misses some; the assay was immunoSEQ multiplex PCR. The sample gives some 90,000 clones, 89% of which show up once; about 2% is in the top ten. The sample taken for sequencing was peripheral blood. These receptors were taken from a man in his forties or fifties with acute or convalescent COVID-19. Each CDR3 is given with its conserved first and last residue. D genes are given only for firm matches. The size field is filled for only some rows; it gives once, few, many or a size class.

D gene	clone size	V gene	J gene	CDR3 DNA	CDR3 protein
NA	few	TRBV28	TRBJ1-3	TGTGCCAGCAGTTTATTAGGGGGAGAGGGAAACACCATATATTTT	CASSLLGGEGNTIYF
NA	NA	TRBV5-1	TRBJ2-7	TGCGCCAGCAGCTTGGTCCCAGGGGCCTACGAGCAGTACTTC	CASSLVPGAYEQYF
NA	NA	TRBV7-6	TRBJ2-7	TGTGCCAGCAGCCCGTGGTCGCAGAACTACGAGCAGTACTTC	CASSPWSQNYEQYF
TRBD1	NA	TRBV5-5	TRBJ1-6	TGTGCCAGCAGCTTGGAGACAGGGTATTCACCCCTCCACTTT	CASSLETGYSPLHF
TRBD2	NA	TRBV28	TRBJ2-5	TGTGCCAGCAAGGGACTAGCGATTCAAGAGACCCAGTACTTC	CASKGLAIQETQYF
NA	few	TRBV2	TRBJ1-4	TGTGCCAGCAGCGGAGAAATCAATGAAAAACTGTTTTTT	CASSGEINEKLFF
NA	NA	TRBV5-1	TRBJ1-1	TGCGCCAGCAGCTTGGCCGTTTACGGGGAGAACACTGAAGCTTTCTTT	CASSLAVYGENTEAFF
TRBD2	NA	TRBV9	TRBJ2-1	TGTGCCAGCAGCCCCCGGGGAGGGCCTAATGAGCAGTTCTTC	CASSPRGGPNEQFF
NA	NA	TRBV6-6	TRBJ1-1	TGTGCCAGCGGCACAGGTCGAAGTAAGACTGAAGCTTTCTTT	CASGTGRSKTEAFF
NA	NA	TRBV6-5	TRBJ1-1	TGTGCCAGCAGGGGACTGGAGAGAATGAACACTGAAGCTTTCTTT	CASRGLERMNTEAFF
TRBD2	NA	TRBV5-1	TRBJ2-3	TGCGCCAGCAGCCCGGGGGGAGGGGAAGATACGCAGTATTTT	CASSPGGGEDTQYF
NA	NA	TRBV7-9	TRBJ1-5	TGTGCCAGCAGCTCCACCGGGACACCGCTGTGGCCCCAGCATTTT	CASSSTGTPLWPQHF
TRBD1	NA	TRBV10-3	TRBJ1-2	TGTGCCACCGGGACAGGTGGCTACACCTTC	CATGTGGYTF
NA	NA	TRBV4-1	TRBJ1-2	TGCGCCAGCAGCGGTTGGGACATATCATCTTATGGCTACACCTTC	CASSGWDISSYGYTF
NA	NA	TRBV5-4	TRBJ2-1	TGTGCCAGCAGCTCCCCTCGACTAGGAGTCCGCAATGAGCAGTTCTTC	CASSSPRLGVRNEQFF
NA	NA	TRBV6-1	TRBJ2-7	TGTGCCAGCAGTGAAGCGACTAGGGGGCAGTACTTC	CASSEATRGQYF
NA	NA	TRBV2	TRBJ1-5	TGTGCCAGCAGTGAAGCGGGAGGAAACCAGCCCCAGCATTTT	CASSEAGGNQPQHF
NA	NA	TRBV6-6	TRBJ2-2	TGTGCCAGCAGTGGACAATTCCCAGGGGAGCTGTTTTTT	CASSGQFPGELFF
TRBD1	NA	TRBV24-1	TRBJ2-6	TGTGCCACCAGTGACCCGGACGGGACAGGGACCTCTGGGGCCAACGTCCTGACTTTC	CATSDPDGTGTSGANVLTF
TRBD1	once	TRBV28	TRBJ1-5	TGTGCCAGCAGTTTATTACGGGACAGGGGATTAAATCAGCCCCAGCATTTT	CASSLLRDRGLNQPQHF
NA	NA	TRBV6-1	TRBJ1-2	TGTGCCAGCAGTGTCGGGACTATCGGCTACACCTTC	CASSVGTIGYTF
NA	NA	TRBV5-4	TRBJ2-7	TGTGCCAGCATCTCGGACAGTCGCAACGAGCAGTACTTC	CASISDSRNEQYF
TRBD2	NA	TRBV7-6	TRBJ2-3	TGTGCCAGCAGTCGCGGGGGGACAAGCACAGATACGCAGTATTTT	CASSRGGTSTDTQYF
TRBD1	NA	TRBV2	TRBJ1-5	TGTGCCAGCAGTGATCCCGGGACAGGGGCCGGAGGCAATCAGCCCCAGCATTTT	CASSDPGTGAGGNQPQHF
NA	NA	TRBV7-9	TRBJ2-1	TGTGCCAGCAGCTTCCGGGACAACCTCTTAAGTGAGCAGTTCTTC	CASSFRDNLLSEQFF
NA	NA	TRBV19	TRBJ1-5	TGTGCCAGTAGTCCCCTCGATCAGCCCCAGCATTTT	CASSPLDQPQHF
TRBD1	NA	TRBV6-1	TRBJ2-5	TGTGCCAGCAGTGAAGGGCAGGGGGTTGGAGAGACCCAGTACTTC	CASSEGQGVGETQYF
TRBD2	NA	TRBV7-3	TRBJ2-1	TGTGCCAGCAGCGTAAACCTAGCGGGAGATGAGCAGTTCTTC	CASSVNLAGDEQFF
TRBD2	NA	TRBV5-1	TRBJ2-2	TGCGCCAGCAGCTCAGGGACTAGCGGGGTCGCGGGGACCGGGGAGCTGTTTTTT	CASSSGTSGVAGTGELFF
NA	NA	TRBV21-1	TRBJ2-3	TGTGCCAGCAGCAAGGTCTGGAGGGATGGGACAGATACGCAGTATTTT	CASSKVWRDGTDTQYF
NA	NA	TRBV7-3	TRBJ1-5	TGTGCCAGCAGCTTAAGGGGGGAGAGCAGGACAAGCAATCAGCCCCAGCATTTT	CASSLRGESRTSNQPQHF
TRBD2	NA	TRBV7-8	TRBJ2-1	TGTGCCAGCAGCCTAGCCGGGACTAGTTCCGATGAGCAGTTCTTC	CASSLAGTSSDEQFF
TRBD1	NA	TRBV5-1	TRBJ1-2	TGCGCCAGCAGGTTAACAGGGGGTAATGACTATGGCTACACCTTC	CASRLTGGNDYGYTF
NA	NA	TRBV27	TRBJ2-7	TGTGCCAGCAGTTTAAAAGGACAGTCCTACGAGCAGTACTTC	CASSLKGQSYEQYF
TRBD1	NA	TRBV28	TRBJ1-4	TGTGCCACCCACAGGGGACGAAATGAAAAACTGTTTTTT	CATHRGRNEKLFF
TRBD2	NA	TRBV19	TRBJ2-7	TGTGCCAGTAGTATTGGCGGGAGTGTCTCCTACGAGCAGTACTTC	CASSIGGSVSYEQYF
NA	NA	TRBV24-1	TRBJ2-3	TGTGCCACCGCAGAAGAGGGAGATACGCAGTATTTT	CATAEEGDTQYF
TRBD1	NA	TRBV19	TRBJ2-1	TGTGCCAGTAGGGGACAGGGCTACAATGAGCAGTTCTTC	CASRGQGYNEQFF
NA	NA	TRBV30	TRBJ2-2	TGTGCCTCCGGGATCCCGCCGAGCACCGGGGAGCTGTTTTTT	CASGIPPSTGELFF
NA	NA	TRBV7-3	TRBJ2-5	TGTGCCAGCAGCCCAACCGCAGGGGGGCAAGAGACCCAGTACTTC	CASSPTAGGQETQYF
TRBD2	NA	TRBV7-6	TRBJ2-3	TGTGCCAGCAGCTTAGGTTTTAGCGGGGGGCACACAGATACGCAGTATTTT	CASSLGFSGGHTDTQYF
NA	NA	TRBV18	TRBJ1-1	TGTGCCAGCTCACCTTCGACGTGGAGTAACGTTGAAGCTTTCTTT	CASSPSTWSNVEAFF